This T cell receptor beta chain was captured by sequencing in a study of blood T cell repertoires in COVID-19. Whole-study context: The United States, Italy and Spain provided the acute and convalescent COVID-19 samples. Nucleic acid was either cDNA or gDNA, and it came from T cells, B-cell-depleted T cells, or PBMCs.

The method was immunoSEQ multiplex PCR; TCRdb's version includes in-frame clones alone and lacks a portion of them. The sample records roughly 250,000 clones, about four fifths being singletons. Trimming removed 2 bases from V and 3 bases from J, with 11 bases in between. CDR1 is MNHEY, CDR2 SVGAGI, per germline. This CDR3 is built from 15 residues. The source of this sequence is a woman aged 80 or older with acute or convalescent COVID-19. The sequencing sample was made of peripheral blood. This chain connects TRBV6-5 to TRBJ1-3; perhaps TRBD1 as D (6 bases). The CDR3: CASSYRGADGNTIYF. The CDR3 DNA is TGTGCCAGCAGTTACCGGGGGGCGGATGGAAACACCATATATTTT.